The 9 T cell receptor beta chains given below trace back to one sample, sequenced in a study of T cell repertoires in cytomegalovirus infection. No antigen has been assigned to these receptors. TCRdb re-derived calls from the reads in MiXCR, one entry per CDR3 protein. The sample yields approximately 24,000 distinct CDR3 sequences, under 25% seen once. This sample comprised CD8+ T cells from cultured PBMCs, obtained from culture after CMV antigen stimulation. The receptors were gathered from a human donor in good health (CMV status not recorded). Some clones in this sample may be carry-over from other donors' samples.

In its sample, this clonotype was seen a few times. The chain combines TRBV4-2 with TRBJ1-1; D unresolved. Germline CDR1 and CDR2: LGHNA and YNFKEQ. The CDR3 covers 15 residues. The V and J ends lost 1 base and 4 bases respectively, with 13 bases between them. In nucleotides, the CDR3 is TGTGCCAGCAGCCAAGGAAGCGGAGGCCCCACTGAAGCTTTCTTT. It specifies CASSQGSGGPTEAFF.

This sequence joins TRBV19 and TRBJ1-2, with 7 positions matching TRBD1. Unmatched junction bases numbered 11, after V lost 3 bases and J lost 4 bases. Germline assignment: CDR1 LNHDA and CDR2 SQIVND (reference sequence). The CDR3 has 16 amino acids. CDR3 in amino acids: CASSIGRGSLLYGYTF. CDR3 nucleotides: TGTGCCAGTAGTATCGGCAGGGGGTCCCTCCTCTATGGCTACACCTTC. The variable domain in full, with the rest retrieved from reference TRBV19 and TRBJ1-2, is DGGITQSPKYLFRKEGQNVTLSCEQNLNHDAMYWYRQDPGQGLRLIYYSQIVNDFQKGDIAEGYSVSREKKESFPLTVTSAQKNPTAFYLCASSIGRGSLLYGYTFGSGTRLTVV.

This clonotype has more than one count but fewer than ten. The CDR3 loop is CSVGGVANEQYF. The CDR3 bases are TGCAGCGTTGGAGGGGTGGCAAACGAGCAGTACTTC. V usage is TRBV29-1 and J usage is TRBJ2-7; D is possibly TRBD1 or TRBD2 (5 bases each). The V end lost 4 bases, the J end lost 5 bases, and 12 bases lay between the germline ends. Germline V gives CDR1 SQVTM, CDR2 ANQGSEA. The CDR3 has 12 amino acids.

The J gene is TRBJ2-5, the V gene TRBV4-2, with a tentative D call TRBD1 (6 bases). The CDR3 has 16 residues. Germline V gene data show CDR1 as LGHNA and CDR2 as YNFKEQ. V lost 4 bases, J lost 4 bases, and 19 bases lay in between. The CDR3 reads CASSLNKQGVGETQYF. CDR3 DNA sequence: TGTGCCAGCAGCCTCAATAAACAGGGAGTGGGAGAGACCCAGTACTTC.

The chain carries TRBV6-2 or TRBV6-3 and TRBJ2-2, with TRBD1 matching 11 bases. V lost 7 bases and J lost 3; bases outside the gene matches: 4. The CDR3 is 15 residues long. CDR1 and CDR2 from the germline V gene are MNHEY and SVGEGT. The CDR3 sequence is CASNEGQGDTGELFF. In nucleotides, the CDR3 is TGTGCCAGCAACGAGGGACAGGGGGACACCGGGGAGCTGTTTTTT.

In its sample, this clonotype was seen a few times. The J gene is TRBJ1-5, the V gene TRBV6-2 or TRBV6-3; D is undetermined. The CDR3 contains 14 residues. Germline lookup yields CDR1 MNHEY and CDR2 SVGEGT. Trimming removed 2 bases from V and 2 bases from J, with 7 bases in between. In nucleotides, the CDR3 is TGTGCCAGCAGTTACGGCGCGGGCAATCAGCCCCAGCATTTT. Residues: CASSYGAGNQPQHF.

This clonotype was counted a few times. Germline and junction disagree at one end, which may indicate a read error. The V call is TRBV6-5, the J call TRBJ1-6; 9 nucleotides match TRBD1. There are 15 residues in the CDR3. Germline CDR1 is MNHEY and CDR2 is SVGAGI. The CDR3 DNA follows: TGTGCCAGCAGTAACTCACAGGGGGCTGGATCACCCCTCCACTTT. Translating gives CASSNSQGAGSPLHF.

Points on this clonotype: An end of the junction does not agree with germline; a read error may underlie this. This chain joins TRBV6-1 and TRBJ1-5; the D gene is possibly TRBD1 (6 bases). From germline, CDR1 is MNHNS and CDR2 SASEGT. The CDR3 is made up of 15 amino acids. CDR3 coding DNA: TGTGCCAGCAGTACCTTAAGGGGGAGCAATGAGCCCCAGCATTTT. Amino acids: CASSTLRGSNEPQHF.

This clonotype was counted at least ten times. The V call is TRBV10-2, the J call TRBJ1-1, with 8 bases matching TRBD1. CDR3 length: 14 amino acids. With 2 bases clipped from V and 1 base from J, the junction kept 0 bases outside the gene matches. Germline lookup yields CDR1 WSHSY and CDR2 SAAADI. CDR3 sequence (DNA): TGCGCCAGCAGTGAGGGACAGGGGAACACTGAAGCTTTCTTT. Protein: CASSEGQGNTEAFF.